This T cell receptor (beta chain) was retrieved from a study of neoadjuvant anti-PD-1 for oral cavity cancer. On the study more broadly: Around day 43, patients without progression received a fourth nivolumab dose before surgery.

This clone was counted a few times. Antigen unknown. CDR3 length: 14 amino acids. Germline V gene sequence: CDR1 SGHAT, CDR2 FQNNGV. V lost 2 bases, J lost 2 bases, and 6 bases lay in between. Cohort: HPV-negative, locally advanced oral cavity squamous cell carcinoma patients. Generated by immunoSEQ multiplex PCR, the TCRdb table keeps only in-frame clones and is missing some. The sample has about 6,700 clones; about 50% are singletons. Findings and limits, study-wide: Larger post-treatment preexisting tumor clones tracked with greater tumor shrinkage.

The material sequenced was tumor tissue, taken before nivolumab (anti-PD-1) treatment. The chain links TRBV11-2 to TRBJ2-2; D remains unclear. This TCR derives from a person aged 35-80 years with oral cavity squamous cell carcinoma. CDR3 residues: CASSLPVNTGELFF. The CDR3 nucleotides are TGTGCCAGCAGCTTACCAGTTAACACCGGGGAGCTGTTTTTT.